The sequence of this T cell receptor beta chain was determined in a study of cytotoxic CD8 clonotypes in ibrutinib-treated CLL. Whole-study context: Mean values per sample were around 270,000 productive templates and 75,000 to 100,000 productive rearrangements. Whole-study findings and limits: In comparison with age-matched healthy donors, baseline clonality was higher and tracked circulating CD8+ T-cell counts.

Depth targeted 1 in 200,000 to 1 in 1 million T cells, averaging 10x coverage per clonotype. The protocol was immunoSEQ multiplex PCR, while the TCRdb copy is restricted to in-frame clones and leaves out a portion. This table holds some 200,000 clones, roughly 72% found once. In regard to this clone: Its antigen is unidentified.

This sample comprised PBMCs, obtained after 24 months of ibrutinib treatment. The receptor was isolated from a human donor with chronic lymphocytic leukemia.

The CDR3 loop reads CASSFLAGTYEQYF. The CDR3 bases are TGTGCCAGCAGCTTCCTAGCGGGAACCTACGAGCAGTACTTC. J is TRBJ2-7 and V is TRBV7-6, with 9 bases aligning to TRBD2. The J segment lost 2 bases and the V segment lost 3 bases, leaving 2 bases of the junction unmatched. This CDR3 has 14 residues. Looked up from germline, CDR1 is SGHVS and CDR2 is FNYEAQ.